The source of this T cell receptor (beta chain) is a study of OX40 agonist ivuxolimab in advanced cancers. The assay was immunoSEQ multiplex PCR, and TCRdb's table has in-frame clones only and misses some. The sample includes about 100,000 clones, 94% of them seen just once. CDR1 and CDR2 (germline): SNHLY, FYNNEI. With 5 bases clipped from V and 4 bases from J, the junction kept 3 bases outside the gene matches. The CDR3 is 14 residues long. Comments on this clone: This same CDR3 is encoded by further DNA sequences in the sample.

Sequences were derived from CD4+ or CD8+ T cells sorted from blood, sampled in a trial of the OX40 agonist ivuxolimab. The sequence came from an adult with an advanced solid tumor such as melanoma, head and neck, liver or kidney cancer. The rearrangement uses TRBV2 and TRBJ2-1, with TRBD1 matching over 9 bases. The CDR3, as DNA: TGTGCCAGCAGTCCGGGACAGGGATACAATGAGCAGTTCTTC. This encodes CASSPGQGYNEQFF.